The source of this T cell receptor (beta chain) is a study of regulatory T cells in long-lasting Graves disease. Study details: Freshly diagnosed Graves' patients had used antithyroid drugs for under 3 months.

Regarding time point: newly diagnosed GD, antithyroid drugs for less than 3 months. Making the TCR library involved RNA that had been extracted from PBMCs. With regard to this clonotype: The antigen is not known.

TCR beta libraries were built with iRepertoire HTBI primers and Arm-PCR of CDR3 regions. TCRdb reanalysed the multiplex PCR reads using MiXCR and keeps one entry per CDR3 protein. The profile shows 320,000 or so distinct CDR3 sequences, about a sixth of them singletons. Study-wide findings and caveats: New patients shared 800 to 1,000 public clonotypes, and persistent patients shared more, with 2,500 to 3,000.

The sequenced sample was peripheral blood mononuclear cells (PBMCs), obtained at new diagnosis, from a patient treated with antithyroid drugs. The source is a female donor with Graves disease.

CDR3 bases: TGCAGTGCGCGAGAGCATGGGGTGGTGTCGCGTGAGCAGTTCTTC. As protein: CSAREHGVVSREQFF. The V call is TRBV20-1, the J call TRBJ2-1; D is unclear. V lost 6 bases and J 9 bases, leaving 24 bases between the germline ends. Germline CDR1 is DFQATT and CDR2 is SNEGSKA (reference sequence). The CDR3 runs 15 residues.